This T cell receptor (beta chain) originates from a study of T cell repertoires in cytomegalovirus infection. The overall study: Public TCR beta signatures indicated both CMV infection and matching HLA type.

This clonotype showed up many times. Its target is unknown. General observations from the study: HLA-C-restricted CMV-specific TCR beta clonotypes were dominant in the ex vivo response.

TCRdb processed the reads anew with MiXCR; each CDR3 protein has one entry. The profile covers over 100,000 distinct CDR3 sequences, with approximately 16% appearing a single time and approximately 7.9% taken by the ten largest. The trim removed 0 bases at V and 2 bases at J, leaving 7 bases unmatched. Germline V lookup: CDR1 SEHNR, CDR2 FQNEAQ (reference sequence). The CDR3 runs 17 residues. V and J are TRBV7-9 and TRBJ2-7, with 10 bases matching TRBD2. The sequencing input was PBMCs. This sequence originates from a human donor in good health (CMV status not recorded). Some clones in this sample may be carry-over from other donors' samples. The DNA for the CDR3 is TGTGCCAGCAGCTTAGCGTGGGTAGCGGGGGGCACCTACGAGCAGTACTTC. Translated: CASSLAWVAGGTYEQYF.